Listed here are 15 T cell receptor beta chains from one sample, sequenced in a study of Ad26.COV2.S vaccination and SARS-CoV-2 variants (dated by TCRdb to the early 2020s). Library generation was performed with the immunoSEQ multiplex PCR assay. This is the immuneACCESS table as TCRdb keeps it, with only in-frame sequences that have V and J called. A part of the clones is gone; compared with another copy, unresolved V genes explain less than half, and the rest is unexplained. Counted in this sample were about 350,000 clones; 90% to 95% of them appeared once. Of the sample, 3% to 5% is held by the ten largest clones. According to the study, the label for this sample's time point signals: individuals recovered from natural SARS-CoV-2 infection. The input for sequencing was peripheral blood, taken after recovery from COVID-19. The origin of the receptors is a human donor who had recovered from COVID-19.

This chain uses TRBV2 with TRBJ2-1, with 7 nucleotides matching TRBD2. Germline CDR1 reads SNHLY; CDR2 reads FYNNEI. The length of the CDR3 is 16 residues. V dropped 7 bases and J dropped 0; count of bases not matched to a gene: 9. The CDR3 region has the DNA TGTGCCAGCAAGCGGGGCTCGGCGGGCTCCTACAATGAGCAGTTCTTC. Its translation is CASKRGSAGSYNEQFF. Drawing the rest from reference TRBV2 and TRBJ2-1, the complete variable domain is EPEVTQTPSHQVTQMGQEVILRCVPISNHLYFYWYRQILGQKVEFLVSFYNNEISEKSEIFDDQFSVERPDGSNFTLKIRSTKLEDSAMYFCASKRGSAGSYNEQFFGPGTRLTVL.

V and J are TRBV7-2 and TRBJ2-2; 11 bases agree with TRBD1. Trimming took 5 bases from V and 5 from J; bases not matched to a gene: 4. CDR3 length equals 15 residues. The germline CDR1 and CDR2 sequences are SGHTA and FQGNSA. The CDR3 sequence is CASSRTGGGTGELFF. The CDR3 nucleotides read TGTGCCAGCAGCCGGACAGGGGGCGGGACCGGGGAGCTGTTTTTT.

V is TRBV10-3 and J is TRBJ2-1; possible D gene TRBD1, 6 bases. V was trimmed by 2 bases and J by 9 bases, leaving 11 bases between them. Germline V gene sequence: CDR1 ENHRY, CDR2 SYGVKD. The CDR3 runs 13 residues. CDR3: CAISETGLSEQFF. The DNA of the CDR3 is TGTGCCATCAGTGAGACAGGGTTGAGTGAGCAGTTCTTC.

This chain joins TRBV21-1 and TRBJ2-5; the tabulated D call, TRBD2, remains unverified against the DNA. TRBV21-1 represents a pseudogene. There are 15 residues in the CDR3. CDR3 sequence: CASSTRTSPERDQYF. CDR3 sequence (DNA): TGTGCCAGCTCGACCCGGACTAGCCCTGAGAGGGACCAGTACTTC.

V and J are TRBV7-8 and TRBJ1-1; a weak D match, TRBD1 (5 bases). CDR1 and CDR2 from the germline V gene are SGHVS and FQNEAQ. The CDR3 extends over 14 amino acids. V was trimmed by 5 bases and J by 7 bases, leaving 17 bases between them. DNA of the CDR3: TGTGCCAGCAGCCCCCTGGGGGGAACTAATGAAGCTTTCTTT. It specifies CASSPLGGTNEAFF.

This chain connects TRBV6-2 or TRBV6-3 to TRBJ1-2; D not certain. Trimming removed 0 bases at V and 2 bases at J, with 7 bases between. Looked up from germline, CDR1 is MNHEY and CDR2 is SVGEGT. The CDR3 sequence is 14 residues long. The DNA for the CDR3 is TGTGCCAGCAGTTACTCGATTCGGAACTATGGCTACACCTTC. Translation: CASSYSIRNYGYTF.

The rearrangement uses TRBV9 and TRBJ1-2; D unresolved. V gave up 3 bases and J gave up 0 bases, with 3 bases separating them. The germline gives CDR1 SGDLS, CDR2 YYNGEE. The CDR3 is 12 residues long. CDR3 DNA: TGTGCCAGCAGCGCATCTAACTATGGCTACACCTTC. The encoded protein is CASSASNYGYTF.

The V and J genes are TRBV10-2 and TRBJ1-1, with a weak D call TRBD1 (6 bases). Germline V gene lookup returns CDR1 WSHSY and CDR2 SAAADI. Trimming left V 3 bases short and J 8 bases short, with 13 bases between. The CDR3 sequence is 13 residues long. CDR3 bases: TGCGCCAGCAGTGACGAGGTAGGGGGAGAAGCTTTCTTT. This codes for CASSDEVGGEAFF.

This clone has just one count. The chain links TRBV5-5 to TRBJ1-2, with D tentatively TRBD1 (6 bases). CDR3 length equals 16 residues. CDR1 and CDR2 (germline): SGHKS, YYEKEE (reference sequence). Trimming pared 4 bases from V and 0 bases from J, leaving 16 bases between. CDR3 DNA: TGTGCCAGCAGCAAGATGGACAGATTAGCTAACTATGGCTACACCTTC. Translation gives CASSKMDRLANYGYTF.

The chain links TRBV12-3 or TRBV12-4 to TRBJ2-5; D tentatively fits TRBD1 or TRBD2 (5 bases each). V lost 4 bases, J lost 10 bases, and 10 bases lay in between. CDR3 length equals 11 residues. The DNA of the CDR3 is TGTGCCAGCAGTTCGGGACGGGGCCAGTACTTC. Its protein is CASSSGRGQYF.

J is TRBJ2-5 and V is TRBV4-1; the match to TRBD2 covers 7 bases. The J segment lost 4 bases and the V segment lost 4 bases, leaving 12 bases of the junction unmatched. The CDR3 runs to 16 residues. The germline V gene has CDR1 MGHRA and CDR2 YSYEKL. The CDR3 sequence is CASSRLWGRAGETQYF. In nucleotides, the CDR3 is TGCGCCAGCAGCCGCCTATGGGGGAGGGCGGGAGAGACCCAGTACTTC.

V gene TRBV5-8 combines with J gene TRBJ1-5; possible D gene TRBD1, 5 bases. Per the germline V gene, CDR1 is SGHTS and CDR2 is YDEGEE. Trimming pared 4 bases from V and 7 bases from J, leaving 18 bases between. The CDR3 has 15 residues. This chain's CDR3 is CASSPGGGLRQPQHF. The CDR3 nucleotides are TGTGCCAGCAGCCCCGGGGGAGGGTTAAGACAGCCCCAGCATTTT.

The chain couples TRBV7-9 to TRBJ1-1; 7 bases agree with TRBD1. The V gene end was trimmed by 5 bases and the J gene end by 5 bases; junction bases not matched to a gene: 11. In germline, CDR1 is SEHNR, CDR2 FQNEAQ (reference sequence). There are 15 residues in the CDR3. The CDR3, as DNA: TGTGCCAGCAGCCCCCAGGGGGGGGGCAGGACTGAAGCTTTCTTT. Its protein product is CASSPQGGGRTEAFF.

The rearrangement joins TRBV6-5 to TRBJ1-5; 9 bases are a match to TRBD1. CDR1 MNHEY and CDR2 SVGAGI come from the germline V gene. This CDR3 is 15 amino acids long. V shed 5 bases, J shed 5 bases, and the junction held 7 bases outside the gene matches. The CDR3 DNA reads TGTGCCAGCAGTAGGGGACAGGGCCTCTATCAGCCCCAGCATTTT. Its protein is CASSRGQGLYQPQHF.

This clone was observed a handful of times. V usage is TRBV12-3 or TRBV12-4 and J usage is TRBJ2-2, with D perhaps TRBD1 or TRBD2 (5 bases each). There are 13 residues in the CDR3. Trimming removed 1 base from V and 5 bases from J, with 5 bases in between. The CDR3 region is CASSLGGTGELFF. In DNA, the CDR3 is TGTGCCAGCAGTTTAGGGGGGACCGGGGAGCTGTTTTTT.